These T cell receptor beta chains were read from a single sample in a study of T cell repertoires in cytomegalovirus infection. TCRdb ran MiXCR on the reads and lists one entry per CDR3 protein. The table shows about 740,000 distinct CDR3 sequences, with around a third occurring only once. For these receptors, no antigen is known. This material consisted of cultured PBMCs, taken from culture after CMV antigen stimulation. The receptors were gathered from a human donor in good health (CMV status not recorded). Some clones in this sample may be carry-over from other donors' samples. Each CDR3 is given with its conserved first and last residue.

>TRBV20-1|TRBJ2-2
CSARDPRTGELFF
>TRBV6-6|TRBJ2-7
CAADRAYEQYF
>TRBV7-6|TRBJ1-5
CASSLGQGNSNQPQHF
>TRBV5-5|TRBJ1-2
CASSLSVQVRGLNYGYTF
>TRBV9|TRBJ1-3
CASSPFLTNTIYF
>TRBV20-1|TRBJ2-1
CSASPSRRGNRYNEQFF
>TRBV7-8|TRBJ2-7
CASTAGRPGYEQYF
>TRBV29-1|TRBJ2-2
CSVGETGELFF
>TRBV7-8|TRBJ2-1
CASSRNEQFF
>TRBV7-6|TRBJ2-6
CASSPRFTGANVLTF
>TRBV2|TRBJ2-3
CASTRRDPLPDTQYF
>TRBV6-8|TRBJ1-6
CASRPAAYNSPLHF
>TRBV23-1|TRBJ2-5
CASSQGREGETQYF
>TRBV4-3|TRBJ2-2
CASSQERGGTGELFF
>TRBV12-3/TRBV12-4|TRBJ1-2
CASSLDEGPDGYTF
>TRBV6-2/TRBV6-3|TRBJ2-1
CASSTLAGTNEQFF
>TRBV12-3/TRBV12-4|TRBJ1-1
CASSSTPRDTEAFF
>TRBV2|TRBJ2-2
CASRETGGYTGELFF
>TRBV12-3/TRBV12-4|TRBJ1-6
CASSFRQGRPLHF
>TRBV7-8|TRBJ2-5
CASSTLPGLAEYQETQYF
>TRBV7-9|TRBJ2-2
CASSHTGAGNTGELFF
>TRBV7-2|TRBJ2-5
CASSFTGEGETQYF
>TRBV7-9|TRBJ2-3
CASSRRTGRSDTQYF
>TRBV7-2|TRBJ2-4
CASSSRGQGNIQYF
>TRBV20-1|TRBJ1-2
CSGYKTGRGYTF
>TRBV5-4|TRBJ1-2
CASSFQGSDYGYTF
>TRBV11-2|TRBJ1-2
CASSLIKKGSSYGYTF
>TRBV19|TRBJ2-1
CASSDRGGSSLDEQFF
>TRBV12-3/TRBV12-4|TRBJ1-4
CASTGPGGRNEKLFF
>TRBV6-8|TRBJ2-5
CASTGASRETQYF
>TRBV12-3/TRBV12-4|TRBJ2-5
CASSLGASPQETQYF
>TRBV4-1|TRBJ1-2
CASSQGGLEDLYGYTF
>TRBV4-1|TRBJ2-3
CASSRGLAGGDTDTQYF
>TRBV28|TRBJ1-5
CASSPGPQGRSNQPQHF
>TRBV7-2|TRBJ1-5
CASSGRTGAAGFQHF
>TRBV5-6|TRBJ2-7
CASSPPGIYEQYF
>TRBV19|TRBJ2-5
CASAGEETQYF
>TRBV20-1|TRBJ1-1
CSASDPTGVTEAFF
>TRBV5-6|TRBJ2-5
CASSLWGRGEETQYF
>TRBV6-2/TRBV6-3|TRBJ2-7
CASRYGQIENYEQYF
>TRBV11-2|TRBJ1-1
CASSPGTPNTEAFF
>TRBV15|TRBJ1-1
CATGTGFRDTEAFF
>TRBV7-2|TRBJ2-7
CASSQGSGAPNEQYF
>TRBV14|TRBJ2-5
CASSQRTRETQYF
>TRBV7-2|TRBJ2-7
CASSSPSLYEQYF
>TRBV7-9|TRBJ1-5
CASSLAREISNQPQHF
>TRBV7-2|TRBJ2-7
CASSPPPHWGPGYEQYF
>TRBV5-4|TRBJ2-7
CASSPPAGSPYEQYF
>TRBV7-2|TRBJ2-2
CASSKAGTGAWGELFF
>TRBV14|TRBJ2-3
CASSQVASRGTDTQYF
>TRBV18|TRBJ1-2
CASSPSDRDYGYTF
>TRBV7-2|TRBJ2-7
CASSPSTDLSYEQYF
>TRBV6-2/TRBV6-3|TRBJ2-1
CASSYLGPSLGNEQFF
>TRBV14|TRBJ2-1
CASSQGLPRLNPGNEQFF
>TRBV7-2|TRBJ2-1
CASSWYLRLTEQFF
>TRBV6-8|TRBJ2-5
CATQVFSIPQETQYF
>TRBV11-1|TRBJ2-3
CASSLARLAGQDTQYF
>TRBV7-2|TRBJ1-5
CASSWARYDQPQHF
>TRBV19|TRBJ1-5
CASSMAGWGNQPQHF
>TRBV7-9|TRBJ2-1
CASSPTRTTNWDEQFF